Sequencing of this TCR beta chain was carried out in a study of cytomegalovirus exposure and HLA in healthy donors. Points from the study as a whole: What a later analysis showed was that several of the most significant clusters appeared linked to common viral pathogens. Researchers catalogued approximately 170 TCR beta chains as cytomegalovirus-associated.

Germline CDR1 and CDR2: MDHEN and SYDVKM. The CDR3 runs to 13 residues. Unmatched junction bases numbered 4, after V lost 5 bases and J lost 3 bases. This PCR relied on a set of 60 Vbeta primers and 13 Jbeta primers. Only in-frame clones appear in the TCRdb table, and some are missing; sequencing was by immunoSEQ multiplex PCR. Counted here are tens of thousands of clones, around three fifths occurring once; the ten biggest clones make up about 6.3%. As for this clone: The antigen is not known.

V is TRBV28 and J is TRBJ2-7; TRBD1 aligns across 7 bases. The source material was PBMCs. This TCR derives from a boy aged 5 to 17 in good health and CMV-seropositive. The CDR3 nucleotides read TGTGCCAGCAGTCCCTGGGACAGCTACGAGCAGTACTTC. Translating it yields CASSPWDSYEQYF.